This T cell receptor (beta chain) was sequenced in a study of radiation and T cells in renal cell carcinoma. Only in-frame clones appear in the TCRdb table, and some are missing; sequencing was by immunoSEQ multiplex PCR. Of under 30,000 clones listed, roughly half are singletons. This clone was picked up a small number of times. This specimen includes other DNA sequences encoding the same CDR3. CDR1 SQVTM and CDR2 ANQGSEA come from the germline V gene. The CDR3 totals 13 residues. V lost 3 bases, J lost 0 bases, and 6 bases lay in between. This sample's treatment: treatment-naive control, cytoreductive nephrectomy.

The clonotype originates from a human donor with renal cell carcinoma. Source: tumor tissue, taken from a patient whose treatment was nephrectomy without radiotherapy. The chain combines TRBV29-1 with TRBJ1-3; no clear D gene. The CDR3: CSVEADSGNTIYF. The CDR3 nucleotides read TGCAGCGTTGAGGCGGACTCTGGAAACACCATATATTTT. Based on the CDR3 plus reference TRBV29-1 and TRBJ1-3, the full variable domain is SAVISQKPSRDICQRGTSLTIQCQVDSQVTMMFWYRQQPGQSLTLIATANQGSEATYESGFVIDKFPISRPNLTFSTLTVSNMSPEDSSIYLCSVEADSGNTIYFGEGSWLTVV.